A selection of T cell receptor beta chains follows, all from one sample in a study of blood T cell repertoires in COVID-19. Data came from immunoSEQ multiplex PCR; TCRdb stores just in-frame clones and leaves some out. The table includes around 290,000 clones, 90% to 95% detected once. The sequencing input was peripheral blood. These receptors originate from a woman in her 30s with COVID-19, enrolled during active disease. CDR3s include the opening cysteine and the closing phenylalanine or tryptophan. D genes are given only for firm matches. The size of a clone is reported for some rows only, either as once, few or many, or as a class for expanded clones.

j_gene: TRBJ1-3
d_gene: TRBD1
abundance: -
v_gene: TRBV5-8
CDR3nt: TGTGCCAGCAGTCGGGACAGAAGCTCTGGAAACACCATATATTTT
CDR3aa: CASSRDRSSGNTIYF

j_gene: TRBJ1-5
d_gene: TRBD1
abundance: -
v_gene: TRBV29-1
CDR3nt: TGCAGCGTGCTACCGGGACAGGGACAGCCCCAGCATTTT
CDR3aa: CSVLPGQGQPQHF

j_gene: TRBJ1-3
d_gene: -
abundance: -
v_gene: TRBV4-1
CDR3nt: TGCGCCAGCAGCCAATTACAGGGCTCTGGAAACACCATATATTTT
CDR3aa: CASSQLQGSGNTIYF

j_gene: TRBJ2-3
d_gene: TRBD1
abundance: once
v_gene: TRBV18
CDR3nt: TGTGCCAGCTCACCATTCGGGACAGGGGGATCCACAGATACGCAGTATTTT
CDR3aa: CASSPFGTGGSTDTQYF

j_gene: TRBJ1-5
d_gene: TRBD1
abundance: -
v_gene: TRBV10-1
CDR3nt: TGCGCCAGCAGGATAGACAGGGGGAGAGAGCCCCAGCATTTT
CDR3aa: CASRIDRGREPQHF

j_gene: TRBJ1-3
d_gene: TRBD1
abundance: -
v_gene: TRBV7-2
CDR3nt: TGTGCCAGCAGCCTTGGACAGGGGCCGGTCTCTGGAAACACCATATATTTT
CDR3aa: CASSLGQGPVSGNTIYF

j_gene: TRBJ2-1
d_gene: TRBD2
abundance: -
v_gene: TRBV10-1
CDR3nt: TGCGCCAGCAGTGAGCTTCTAGCGGGAGGCAATGAGCAGTTCTTC
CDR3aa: CASSELLAGGNEQFF

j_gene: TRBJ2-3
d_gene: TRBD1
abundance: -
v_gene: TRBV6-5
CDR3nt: TGTGCCAGCACTCCCCCAGGGGGCCGCACAGATACGCAGTATTTT
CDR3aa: CASTPPGGRTDTQYF

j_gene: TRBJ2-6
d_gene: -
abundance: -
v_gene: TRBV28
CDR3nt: TGTGCCAGCAGTTCGACAGACTCTGGGGCCAACGTCCTGACTTTC
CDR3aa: CASSSTDSGANVLTF

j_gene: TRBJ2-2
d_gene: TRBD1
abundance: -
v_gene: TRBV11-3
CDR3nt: TGTGCCAGCAGCGAACGGACAGGGGGAACCGGGGAGCTGTTTTTT
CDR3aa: CASSERTGGTGELFF

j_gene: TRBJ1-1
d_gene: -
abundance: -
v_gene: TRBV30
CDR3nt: TGTGCCTGGAGTGTACGGGCAGAAGAGGGAGCTTTCTTT
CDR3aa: CAWSVRAEEGAFF

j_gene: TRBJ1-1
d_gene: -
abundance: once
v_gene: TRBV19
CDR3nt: TGTGCCAGTCGGGACACCGCCTACACCATCATGAACACTGAAGCTTTCTTT
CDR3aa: CASRDTAYTIMNTEAFF

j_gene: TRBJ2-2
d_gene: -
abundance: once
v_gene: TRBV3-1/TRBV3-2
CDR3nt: TGTGCCAGCAGCCAAGTAGCAGAAACAGGAATAAACACCGGGGAGCTGTTTTTT
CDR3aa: CASSQVAETGINTGELFF

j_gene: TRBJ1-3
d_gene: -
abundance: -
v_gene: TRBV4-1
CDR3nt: TGCGCCAGCAGCCCCTGGGGGGACTCTGGAAACACCATATATTTT
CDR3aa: CASSPWGDSGNTIYF

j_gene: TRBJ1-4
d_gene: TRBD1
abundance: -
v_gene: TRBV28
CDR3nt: TGTGCCAGCAGTTTAACCGGCGTACAGGGGTTAACTAATGAAAAACTGTTTTTT
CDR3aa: CASSLTGVQGLTNEKLFF

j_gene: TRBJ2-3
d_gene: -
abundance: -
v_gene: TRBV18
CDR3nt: TGTGCCAGCTCGGGGCGGTCTCTCACAGATACGCAGTATTTT
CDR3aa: CASSGRSLTDTQYF

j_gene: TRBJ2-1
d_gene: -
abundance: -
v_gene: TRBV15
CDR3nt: TGTGCCACCAGCAGAGATGTTCGGCGACAGGATGAGCAGTTCTTC
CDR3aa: CATSRDVRRQDEQFF

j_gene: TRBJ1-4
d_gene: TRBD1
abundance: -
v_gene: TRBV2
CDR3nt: TGTGCCAGCAGGAGGGGACAGAGCGATGAAAAACTGTTTTTT
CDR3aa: CASRRGQSDEKLFF

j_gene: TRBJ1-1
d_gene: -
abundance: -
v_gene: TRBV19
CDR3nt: TGTGCCAGTAGTATAACTTCGAACACTGAAGCTTTCTTT
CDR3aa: CASSITSNTEAFF

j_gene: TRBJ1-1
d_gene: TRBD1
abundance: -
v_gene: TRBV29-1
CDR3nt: TGCAGCGTCACCCAGGGGGCGGACACTGAAGCTTTCTTT
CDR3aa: CSVTQGADTEAFF

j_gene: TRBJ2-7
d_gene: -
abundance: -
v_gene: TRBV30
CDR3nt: TGTGCCTGGAGTGGTACGGAGGGGCAGTACTTC
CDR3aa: CAWSGTEGQYF

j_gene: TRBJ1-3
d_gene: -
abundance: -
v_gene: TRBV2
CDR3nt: TGTGCCAGCAGTGATAGCACGAGCTCTGGAAACACCATATATTTT
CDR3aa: CASSDSTSSGNTIYF

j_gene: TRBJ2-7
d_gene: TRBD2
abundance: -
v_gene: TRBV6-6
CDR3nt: TGTGCCAGCAGTTACCAGCGGGAGGTCTCCGAGCAGTACTTC
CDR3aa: CASSYQREVSEQYF

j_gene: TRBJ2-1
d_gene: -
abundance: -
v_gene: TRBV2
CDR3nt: TGTGCCAGCAGTGTCCGACTGATATACAATGAGCAGTTCTTC
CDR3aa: CASSVRLIYNEQFF

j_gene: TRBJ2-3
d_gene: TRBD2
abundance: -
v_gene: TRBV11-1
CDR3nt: TGTGCCAGCGCTTGGGGGTCTAGCGGAACAGATACGCAGTATTTT
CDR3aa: CASAWGSSGTDTQYF

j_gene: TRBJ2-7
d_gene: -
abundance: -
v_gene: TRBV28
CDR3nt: TGTGCCAGCAGTTCATTCCGGACACCGTCTTATCAGTACTTC
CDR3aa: CASSSFRTPSYQYF

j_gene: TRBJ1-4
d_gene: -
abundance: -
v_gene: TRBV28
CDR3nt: TGTGCCAGCACCTCCCGGGGGGGGGTTGAAAAACTGTTTTTT
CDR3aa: CASTSRGGVEKLFF

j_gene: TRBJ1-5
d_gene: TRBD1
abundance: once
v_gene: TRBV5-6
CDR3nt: TGTGCCAGCAGCTACCGGGACAGGGAAGTCCAGCCCCAGCATTTT
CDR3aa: CASSYRDREVQPQHF

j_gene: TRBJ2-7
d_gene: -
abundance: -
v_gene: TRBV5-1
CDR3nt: TGCGCCAGCAGCTTGGCGGGTAGCCCTTCCTACGAGCAGTACTTC
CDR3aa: CASSLAGSPSYEQYF

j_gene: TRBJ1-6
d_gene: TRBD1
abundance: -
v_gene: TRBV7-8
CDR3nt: TGTGCCAGCAGCACTATACCGGGACAGACCAATTCACCCCTCCACTTT
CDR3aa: CASSTIPGQTNSPLHF

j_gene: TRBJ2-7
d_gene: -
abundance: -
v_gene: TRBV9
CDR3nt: TGTGCCAGCAGCATAACCACAGGTGGGTGGTCCTACGAGCAGTACTTC
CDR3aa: CASSITTGGWSYEQYF

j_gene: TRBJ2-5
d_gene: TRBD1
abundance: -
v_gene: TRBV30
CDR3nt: TGTGCCTGGAGTAAGGACAGGGGTCGGCAAGAGACCCAGTACTTC
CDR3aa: CAWSKDRGRQETQYF

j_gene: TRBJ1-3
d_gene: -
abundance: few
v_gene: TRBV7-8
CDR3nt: TGTGCCAGCAGCCTAAGGAGGGAGTCGCGTTGGAACACCATATATTTT
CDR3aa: CASSLRRESRWNTIYF